A single sample is the source of the 14 T cell receptor beta chains below, sequenced in a study of post-analysis software for immune sequencing data. For these TCRs, the target antigens are not known. Study-level results: TRBV segments more frequent in patients than in controls numbered a few and included TRBV5-6, TRBV5-1 and TRBV20-1.

Unique molecular identifiers were built into the TCR beta cDNA libraries. TCRdb fed the PCR reads into MiXCR, producing one record per CDR3 protein. Of about 820,000 distinct CDR3 sequences in the sample, about 57% were seen once. Sequences were obtained from blood. Receptors were obtained from a girl between 10 and 17 years old with multiple sclerosis.

Notes on this clonotype: One junction end does not reproduce the germline sequence, and a read error may be involved. The rearrangement uses TRBV7-7 and TRBJ2-1; D might be TRBD2 (6 bases). CDR3 length: 16 residues. Germline CDR1 is SSHAT and CDR2 is FNYEAQ (reference sequence). The CDR3 DNA follows: TGTGCTAGCAGCAACAGCGGGCGGCTGGGCTACAATGAGCAGTTCTTC. Its translation: CASSNSGRLGYNEQFF.

In this sample, this clonotype turned up a few times. V gene TRBV6-6 combines with J gene TRBJ1-4; D gene uncertain. The CDR3 is 11 residues long. With 7 bases removed from V and 4 bases from J, the gap between germline ends came to 4 bases. The V gene's germline CDR1 is MNHNY and CDR2 SVGAGI (reference sequence). The CDR3 DNA is TGTGCCAGCACCAGTAATGAAAAACTGTTTTTT. This encodes CASTSNEKLFF.

This rearrangement joins TRBV20-1 to TRBJ2-1; D gene ambiguous. V lost 0 bases and J lost 8, with 11 bases in between. Per germline, CDR1 DFQATT and CDR2 SNEGSKA (reference sequence). The CDR3 spans 13 residues. CDR3 nucleotides: TGCAGTGCTAGAGATCGAAAGCTCTATGAGCAGTTCTTC. Its translation is CSARDRKLYEQFF.

In its sample, this clonotype was seen a few times. J is TRBJ2-1 and V is TRBV5-1, with TRBD2 as a possible D gene (5 bases). The germline gives CDR1 SGHRS, CDR2 YFSETQ. Trimming removed 4 bases at V and 1 base at J, with 12 bases between. CDR3 size: 15 residues. Here the CDR3 reads CASSPGLFSYNEQFF. For the CDR3, the DNA is TGCGCCAGCAGCCCCGGACTCTTTTCCTACAATGAGCAGTTCTTC.

This CDR3 reads CSARDSAYEQFF. CDR3 DNA sequence: TGCAGTGCTAGAGATAGCGCCTACGAGCAGTTCTTC. The V gene is TRBV20-1, the J gene TRBJ2-1, with a possible D match to TRBD2 (5 bases). The V end was cut by 0 bases, the J end by 10 bases, with 10 bases between. Germline V gene data show CDR1 as DFQATT and CDR2 as SNEGSKA (reference sequence). The CDR3 covers 12 residues.

V gene TRBV5-6 combines with J gene TRBJ2-5, with D perhaps given as TRBD1 or TRBD2 (5 bases each). This CDR3 contains 15 residues. Trimming pared 5 bases from V and 5 bases from J, leaving 19 bases between. In germline, CDR1 is SGHDT, CDR2 YYEEEE. CDR3 sequence: CASRHGDPSWETQYF. DNA for the CDR3: TGTGCCAGCAGACACGGGGACCCGTCGTGGGAGACCCAGTACTTC.

The J gene is TRBJ2-5, the V gene TRBV7-3; tentatively, D is TRBD1 or TRBD2 (6 bases each). Germline-derived CDR1 and CDR2 are SGHTA and FQGTGA. V lost 1 base and J lost 0, with 15 bases in between. The length of the CDR3 is 17 residues. CDR3 protein: CASSLMGGSPYQETQYF. CDR3 nucleotides: TGTGCCAGCAGCTTAATGGGGGGCAGTCCGTACCAAGAGACCCAGTACTTC.

V usage is TRBV27 and J usage is TRBJ2-1; unclear D gene. Germline CDR1 and CDR2: MNHEY and SMNVEV (reference sequence). This CDR3 comprises 14 residues. The V end was cut by 6 bases, the J end by 8 bases, with 17 bases between. The CDR3 nucleotides read TGTGCCAGCAGCTTGACGTCTCCCCCCCATGAGCAGTTCTTC. Translated: CASSLTSPPHEQFF.

This clonotype has only a few counts. This chain connects TRBV5-1 to TRBJ1-1; maybe TRBD1 (6 bases). Germline V gene sequence: CDR1 SGHRS, CDR2 YFSETQ. The V gene lost 1 base and the J gene lost 8 bases, with 12 bases spanning the gap. The CDR3 length is 13 residues. CDR3 sequence reads: CASSLRGDGEAFF. In nucleotides, the CDR3 is TGCGCCAGCAGCTTGAGGGGGGACGGAGAAGCTTTCTTT. Together with reference TRBV5-1 and TRBJ1-1, the CDR3 gives the full variable domain: KAGVTQTPRYLIKTRGQQVTLSCSPISGHRSVSWYQQTPGQGLQFLFEYFSETQRNKGNFPGRFSGRQFSNSRSEMNVSTLELGDSALYLCASSLRGDGEAFFGQGTRLTVV.

This clonotype was counted only a few times. This rearrangement joins TRBV6-1 to TRBJ2-7, with 10 positions matching TRBD1. There are 14 residues in the CDR3. CDR1 is MNHNS, CDR2 SASEGT, per germline. The V segment lost 5 bases and the J segment 5 bases; nucleotides outside the gene matches: 6. The chain's CDR3 is CASSFTGTGDEQYF. Here the CDR3 DNA reads TGTGCCAGCAGTTTTACCGGGACAGGGGACGAGCAGTACTTC.

The rearrangement links TRBV12-3 or TRBV12-4 to TRBJ1-2, with TRBD1 identical over 9 bases. The CDR3 contains 18 residues. The V and J ends lost 3 bases and 0 bases, in that order; junction bases with no gene match: 11. CDR3 bases: TGTGCCAGCAGTTTGGGGCCGGGGACAGGGAAGCCTAACTATGGCTACACCTTC. Encoded protein: CASSLGPGTGKPNYGYTF.

The CDR3 coding sequence is TGTGCCAGCAGCTTTGTGGGAGGGCCGTCACACGAGCAGTACTTC. Amino acid sequence: CASSFVGGPSHEQYF. J is TRBJ2-7 and V is TRBV7-9; the match to TRBD2 covers 7 bases. There are 15 residues in the CDR3. Looked up from germline, CDR1 is SEHNR and CDR2 is FQNEAQ (reference sequence). The junction had 10 bases not matched to a gene; V was cut back by 3 bases and J by 5 bases.

This chain joins TRBV2 and TRBJ2-3; TRBD2 matches 10 bases. Trimming at V came to 7 bases and at J to 5 bases, leaving 12 bases not matched to a gene. Germline V CDR1 and CDR2: SNHLY, FYNNEI. CDR3 length equals 16 residues. The CDR3 bases are TGTGCCAGCAACCTCCAATATAGCGGGGGGAGAGATACGCAGTATTTT. It yields the protein CASNLQYSGGRDTQYF.

The chain recombines TRBV4-1 with TRBJ2-4; D possibly corresponds to TRBD2 (6 bases). The end of the DNA aligns better with TRBJ2-5, so the J call may be wrong. Looked up from germline, CDR1 is MGHRA and CDR2 is YSYEKL. The CDR3 has 16 amino acids. CDR3 DNA: TGCGCCAGCAGCCAAGAAGAATTAGGAGCGGGCAGGACCCAGTACTTC. Its protein is CASSQEELGAGRTQYF.